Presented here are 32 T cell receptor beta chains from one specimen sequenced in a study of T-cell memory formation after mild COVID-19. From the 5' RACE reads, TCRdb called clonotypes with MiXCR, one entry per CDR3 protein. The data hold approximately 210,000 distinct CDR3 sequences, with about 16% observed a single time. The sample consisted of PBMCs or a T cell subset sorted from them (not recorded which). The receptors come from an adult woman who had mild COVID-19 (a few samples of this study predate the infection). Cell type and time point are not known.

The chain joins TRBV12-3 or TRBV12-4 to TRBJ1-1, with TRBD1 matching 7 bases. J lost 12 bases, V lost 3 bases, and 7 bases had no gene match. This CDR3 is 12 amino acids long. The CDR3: CASSLQRQGTFF. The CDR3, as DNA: TGTGCCAGCAGTTTGCAGAGACAGGGAACTTTCTTT.

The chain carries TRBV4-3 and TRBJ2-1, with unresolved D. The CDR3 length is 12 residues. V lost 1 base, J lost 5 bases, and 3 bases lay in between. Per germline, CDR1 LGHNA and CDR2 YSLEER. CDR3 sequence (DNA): TGCGCCAGCAGCCAAGTGGACAATGAGCAGTTCTTC. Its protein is CASSQVDNEQFF.

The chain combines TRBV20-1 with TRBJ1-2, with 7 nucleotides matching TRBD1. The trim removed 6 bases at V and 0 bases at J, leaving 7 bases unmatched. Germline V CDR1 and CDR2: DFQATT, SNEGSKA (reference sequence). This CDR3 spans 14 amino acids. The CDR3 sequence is CSAGQGGTNYGYTF. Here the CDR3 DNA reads TGCAGTGCCGGGCAGGGGGGCACTAACTATGGCTACACCTTC.

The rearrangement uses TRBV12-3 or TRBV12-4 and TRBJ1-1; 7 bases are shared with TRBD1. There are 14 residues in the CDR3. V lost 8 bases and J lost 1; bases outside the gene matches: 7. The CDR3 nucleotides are TGTGCCAGCCGTTGGGGACAGCAGAACACTGAAGCTTTCTTT. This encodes CASRWGQQNTEAFF.

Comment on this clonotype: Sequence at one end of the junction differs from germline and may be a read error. The CDR3 here is CASSLGQGEVF. The CDR3 DNA reads TGCGCCAGCAGCTTGGGACAGGGAGAGGTGTTC. This chain links TRBV5-1 with TRBJ2-7, with TRBD1 identical over 7 bases. Germline V CDR1 and CDR2: SGHRS, YFSETQ. This CDR3 is 11 amino acids long.

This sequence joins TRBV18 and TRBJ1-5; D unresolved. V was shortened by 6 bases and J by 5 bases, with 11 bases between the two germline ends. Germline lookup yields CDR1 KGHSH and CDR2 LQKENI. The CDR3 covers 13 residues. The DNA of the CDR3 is TGTGCCAGCTCCCCATACTCGGATCAGCCCCAGCATTTT. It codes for CASSPYSDQPQHF.

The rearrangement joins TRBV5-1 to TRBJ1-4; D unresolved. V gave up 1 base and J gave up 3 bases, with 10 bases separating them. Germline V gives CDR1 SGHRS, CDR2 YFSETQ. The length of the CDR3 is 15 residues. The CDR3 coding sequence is TGCGCCAGCAGCTTGAATGTCGCAGCTAATGAAAAACTGTTTTTT. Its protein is CASSLNVAANEKLFF.

The CDR3 is CASSRGQTNTEAFF. The CDR3 coding sequence is TGTGCCAGCTCACGGGGACAGACGAACACTGAAGCTTTCTTT. The V call is TRBV18, the J call TRBJ1-1; 7 bases fit TRBD1. The CDR3 sequence is 14 residues long. The germline CDR1 and CDR2 sequences are KGHSH and LQKENI. The V segment lost 4 bases and the J segment 1 base; nucleotides outside the gene matches: 3.

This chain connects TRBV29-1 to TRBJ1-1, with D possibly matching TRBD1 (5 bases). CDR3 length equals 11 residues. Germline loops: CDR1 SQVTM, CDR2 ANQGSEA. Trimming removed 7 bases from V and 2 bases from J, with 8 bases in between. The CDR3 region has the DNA TGCAGCGGCCGGACAAACACTGAAGCTTTCTTT. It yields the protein CSGRTNTEAFF.

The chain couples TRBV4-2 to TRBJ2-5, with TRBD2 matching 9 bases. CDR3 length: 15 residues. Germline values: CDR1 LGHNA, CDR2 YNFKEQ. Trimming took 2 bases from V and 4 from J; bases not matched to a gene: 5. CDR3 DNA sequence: TGTGCCAGCAGCCAACAGACTAGCGGCGGAGAGACCCAGTACTTC. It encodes CASSQQTSGGETQYF.

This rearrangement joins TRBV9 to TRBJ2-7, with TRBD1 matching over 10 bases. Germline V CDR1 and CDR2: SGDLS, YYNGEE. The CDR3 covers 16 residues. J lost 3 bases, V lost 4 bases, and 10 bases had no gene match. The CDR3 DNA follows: TGTGCCAGCAGCCCGAGACAGGGGGCTGAATTCTACGAGCAGTACTTC. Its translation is CASSPRQGAEFYEQYF.

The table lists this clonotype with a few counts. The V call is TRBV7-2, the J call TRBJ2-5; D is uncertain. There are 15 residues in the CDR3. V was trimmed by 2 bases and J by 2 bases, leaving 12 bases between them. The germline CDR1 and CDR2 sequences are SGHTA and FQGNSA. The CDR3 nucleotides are TGTGCCAGCAGCTTAAGGCGGTCCTTACAAGAGACCCAGTACTTC. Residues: CASSLRRSLQETQYF.

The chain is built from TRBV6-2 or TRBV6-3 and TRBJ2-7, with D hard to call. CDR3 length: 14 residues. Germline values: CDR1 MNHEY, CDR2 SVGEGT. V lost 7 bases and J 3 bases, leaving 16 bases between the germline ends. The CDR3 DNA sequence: TGTGCCAGCACAGGTCAAGAAAATGTCTACGAGCAGTACTTC. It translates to CASTGQENVYEQYF.

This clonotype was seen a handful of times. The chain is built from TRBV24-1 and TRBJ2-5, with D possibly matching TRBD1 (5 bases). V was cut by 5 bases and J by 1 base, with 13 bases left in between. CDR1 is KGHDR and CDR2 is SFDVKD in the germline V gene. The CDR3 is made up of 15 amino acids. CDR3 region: CATSGVQGLQETQYF. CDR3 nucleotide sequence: TGTGCCACCAGTGGCGTTCAGGGCCTCCAAGAGACCCAGTACTTC.

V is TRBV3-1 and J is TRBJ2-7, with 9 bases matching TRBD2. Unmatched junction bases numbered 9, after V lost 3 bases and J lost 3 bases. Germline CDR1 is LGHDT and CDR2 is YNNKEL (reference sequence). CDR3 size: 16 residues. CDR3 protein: CASSHSSGRGGYEQYF. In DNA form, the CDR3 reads TGTGCCAGCAGCCACAGTAGTGGGCGGGGGGGCTACGAGCAGTACTTC.

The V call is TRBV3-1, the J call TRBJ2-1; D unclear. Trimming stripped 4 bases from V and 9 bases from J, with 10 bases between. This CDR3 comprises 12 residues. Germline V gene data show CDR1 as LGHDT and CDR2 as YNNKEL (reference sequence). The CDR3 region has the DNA TGTGCCAGCAGCCCAAGTAACGGTGAGCAGTTCTTC. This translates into CASSPSNGEQFF.

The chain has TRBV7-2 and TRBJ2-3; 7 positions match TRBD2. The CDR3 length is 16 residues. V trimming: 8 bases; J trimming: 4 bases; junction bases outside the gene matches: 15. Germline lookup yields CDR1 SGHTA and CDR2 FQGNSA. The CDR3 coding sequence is TGTGCCAGCCGTCCCCCCGGTGGGAGGGTAGCAGATACGCAGTATTTT. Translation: CASRPPGGRVADTQYF.

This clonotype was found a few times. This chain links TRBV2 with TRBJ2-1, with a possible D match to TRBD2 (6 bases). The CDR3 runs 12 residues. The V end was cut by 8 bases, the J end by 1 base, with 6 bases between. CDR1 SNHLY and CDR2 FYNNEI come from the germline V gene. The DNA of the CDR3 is TGTGCCAGCGGGAGGTCCTACAATGAGCAGTTCTTC. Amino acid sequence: CASGRSYNEQFF.

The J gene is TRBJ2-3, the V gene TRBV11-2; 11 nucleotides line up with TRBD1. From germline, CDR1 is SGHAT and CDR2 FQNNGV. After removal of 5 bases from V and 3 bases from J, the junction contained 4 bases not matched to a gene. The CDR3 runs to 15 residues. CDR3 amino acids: CASSPGQGATDTQYF. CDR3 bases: TGTGCCAGCAGCCCCGGACAGGGGGCAACAGATACGCAGTATTTT.

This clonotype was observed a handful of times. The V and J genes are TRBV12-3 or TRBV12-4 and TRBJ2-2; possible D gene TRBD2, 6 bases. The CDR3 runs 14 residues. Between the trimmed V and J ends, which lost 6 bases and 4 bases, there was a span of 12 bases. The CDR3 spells CASRRLEFTGELFF. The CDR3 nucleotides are TGTGCCAGCAGACGACTAGAATTCACCGGGGAGCTGTTTTTT.

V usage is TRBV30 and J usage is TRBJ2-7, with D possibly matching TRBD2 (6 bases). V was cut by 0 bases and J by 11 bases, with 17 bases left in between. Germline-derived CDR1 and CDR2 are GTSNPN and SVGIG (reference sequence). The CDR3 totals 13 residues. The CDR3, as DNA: TGTGCCTGGAGTGTATTCGGGGGACGCCGGGAGTACTTC. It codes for CAWSVFGGRREYF.

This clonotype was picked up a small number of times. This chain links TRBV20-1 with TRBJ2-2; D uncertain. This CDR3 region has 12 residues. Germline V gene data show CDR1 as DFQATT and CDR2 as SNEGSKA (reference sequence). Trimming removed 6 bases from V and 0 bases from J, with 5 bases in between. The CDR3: CSAEPNTGELFF. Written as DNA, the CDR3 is TGCAGTGCGGAACCGAACACCGGGGAGCTGTTTTTT.

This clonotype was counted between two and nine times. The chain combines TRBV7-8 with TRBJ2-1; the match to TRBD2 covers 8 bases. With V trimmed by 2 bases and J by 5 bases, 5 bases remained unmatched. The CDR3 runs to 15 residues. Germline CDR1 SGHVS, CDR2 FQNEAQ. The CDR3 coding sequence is TGTGCCAGCAGCTTAATGGCGGGAGGTCACAATGAGCAGTTCTTC. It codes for CASSLMAGGHNEQFF.

This chain's CDR3 is CASSLATGTEQFF. The CDR3 DNA reads as TGTGCCAGCAGCTTGGCAACAGGGACGGAGCAGTTCTTC. This chain uses TRBV5-5 with TRBJ2-1; D is possibly TRBD1 (6 bases). Per the germline V gene, CDR1 is SGHKS and CDR2 is YYEKEE (reference sequence). The V end was cut by 0 bases, the J end by 10 bases, with 11 bases between. The CDR3 has 13 residues.

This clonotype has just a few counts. The CDR3 nucleotides are TGTGCCAGCAGCTTACGGGGACAGGGGATCAACAATGAGCAGTTCTTC. Protein: CASSLRGQGINNEQFF. This rearrangement joins TRBV7-3 to TRBJ2-1, with 10 bases identical to TRBD1. The CDR3 is 16 amino acids. V was clipped by 2 bases and J by 5 bases; unmatched bases: 6. The V gene's germline CDR1 is SGHTA and CDR2 FQGTGA.

The CDR3 DNA sequence: TGTGCCAGCAGCCATCGGAACGGAGGATTTTCACCCCTCCACTTT. This translates into CASSHRNGGFSPLHF. This sequence joins TRBV3-1 and TRBJ1-6; D is unresolved. Trimming stripped 3 bases from V and 9 bases from J, with 15 bases between. The length of the CDR3 is 15 residues. CDR1 is LGHDT, CDR2 YNNKEL, per germline (reference sequence).

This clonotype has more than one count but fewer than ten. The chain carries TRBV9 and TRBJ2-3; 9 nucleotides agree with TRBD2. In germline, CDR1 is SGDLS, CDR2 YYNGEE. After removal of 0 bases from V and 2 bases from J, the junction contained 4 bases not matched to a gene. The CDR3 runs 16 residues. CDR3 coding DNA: TGTGCCAGCAGCGTAGGCGGGGGGGCCTTCACAGATACGCAGTATTTT. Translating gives CASSVGGGAFTDTQYF.

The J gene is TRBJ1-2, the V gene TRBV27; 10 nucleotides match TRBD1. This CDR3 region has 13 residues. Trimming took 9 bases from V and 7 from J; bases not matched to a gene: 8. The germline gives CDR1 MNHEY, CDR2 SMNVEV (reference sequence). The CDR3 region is CASPGQGRRGYTF. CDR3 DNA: TGTGCCAGTCCGGGACAGGGGAGACGTGGCTACACCTTC.

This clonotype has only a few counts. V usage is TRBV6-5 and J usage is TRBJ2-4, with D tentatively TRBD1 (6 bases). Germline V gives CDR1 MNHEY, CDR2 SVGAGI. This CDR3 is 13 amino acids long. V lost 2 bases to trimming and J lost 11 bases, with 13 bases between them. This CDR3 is CASSYEGGRFQYF. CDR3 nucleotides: TGTGCCAGCAGTTACGAAGGGGGTAGATTTCAGTACTTC.

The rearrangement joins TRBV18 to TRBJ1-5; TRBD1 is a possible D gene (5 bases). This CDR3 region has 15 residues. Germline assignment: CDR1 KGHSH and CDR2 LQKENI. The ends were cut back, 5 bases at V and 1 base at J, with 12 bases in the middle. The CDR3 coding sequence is TGTGCCAGCTCAGGGGTGGGGCAAAGCAATCAGCCCCAGCATTTT. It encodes CASSGVGQSNQPQHF. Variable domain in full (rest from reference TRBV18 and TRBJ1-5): NAGVMQNPRHLVRRRGQEARLRCSPMKGHSHVYWYRQLPEEGLKFMVYLQKENIIDESGMPKERFSAEFPKEGPSILRIQQVVRGDSAAYFCASSGVGQSNQPQHFGDGTRLSIL.

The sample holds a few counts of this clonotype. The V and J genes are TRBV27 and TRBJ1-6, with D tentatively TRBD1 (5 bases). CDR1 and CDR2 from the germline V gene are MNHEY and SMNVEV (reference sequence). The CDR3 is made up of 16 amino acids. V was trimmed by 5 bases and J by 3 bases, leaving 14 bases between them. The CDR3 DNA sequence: TGTGCCAGCAGTCTCCGTGGGGCCCGCTATAATTCACCCCTCCACTTT. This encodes CASSLRGARYNSPLHF.

The CDR3 bases are TGCAGCATTACAGGGGGCGACGGGGCCAACGTCCTGACTTTC. Amino acid sequence: CSITGGDGANVLTF. This chain uses TRBV29-1 with TRBJ2-6, with 9 bases identical to TRBD1. The CDR3 has 14 residues. The V and J ends lost 8 bases and 4 bases, in that order; junction bases with no gene match: 6. The V gene's germline CDR1 is SQVTM and CDR2 ANQGSEA.